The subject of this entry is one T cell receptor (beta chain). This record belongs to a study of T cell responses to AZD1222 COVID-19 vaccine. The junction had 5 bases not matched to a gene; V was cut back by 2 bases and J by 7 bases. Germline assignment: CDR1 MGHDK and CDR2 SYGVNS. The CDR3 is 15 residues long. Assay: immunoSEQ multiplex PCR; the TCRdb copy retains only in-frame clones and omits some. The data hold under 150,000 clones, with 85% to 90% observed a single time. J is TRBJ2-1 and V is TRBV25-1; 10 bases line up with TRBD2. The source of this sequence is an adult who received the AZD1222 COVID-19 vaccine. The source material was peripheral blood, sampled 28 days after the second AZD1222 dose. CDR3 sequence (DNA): TGTGCCAGCAGTGAAGCGGCTAGCGGGGGAAATGAGCAGTTCTTC. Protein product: CASSEAASGGNEQFF.